The 5 T cell receptor beta chains below come from one sample, sequenced in a study of cytomegalovirus exposure and HLA in healthy donors. The method was immunoSEQ multiplex PCR; TCRdb's version includes in-frame clones alone and lacks a portion of them. Of about 120,000 clones listed, over 75% are singletons. Specimen: PBMCs. The origin of the receptors is a woman under 30 in good health and CMV-seropositive.

The V gene is TRBV6-1, the J gene TRBJ1-6; maybe TRBD1 (6 bases). Looked up from germline, CDR1 is MNHNS and CDR2 is SASEGT. The V end was cut by 9 bases, the J end by 7 bases, with 19 bases between. This CDR3 region has 15 residues. In nucleotides, the CDR3 is TGTGCCAGTTTCTCCGGACAGCCAGAAAATTCACCCCTCCACTTT. Its translation is CASFSGQPENSPLHF.

This rearrangement joins TRBV11-3 to TRBJ1-3; TRBD1 is a possible D gene (6 bases). V was pared by 1 base and J by 0 bases, with 13 bases between. Germline CDR1 SGHNT, CDR2 YENEEA. CDR3 size: 17 residues. The CDR3 here is CASSLGGGGSSGNTIYF. The DNA for the CDR3 is TGTGCCAGCAGCTTAGGAGGGGGTGGAAGCTCTGGAAACACCATATATTTT.

Worth noting for this clone: The same CDR3 arises from other DNA sequences in this sample as well. The chain couples TRBV19 to TRBJ1-1, with unresolved D. This CDR3 comprises 13 residues. Germline loops: CDR1 LNHDA, CDR2 SQIVND (reference sequence). The V end lost 6 bases, the J end lost 0 bases, and 8 bases lay between the germline ends. This CDR3 reads CASSSYMNTEAFF. The CDR3 DNA is TGTGCCAGTAGCTCTTACATGAACACTGAAGCTTTCTTT. The whole variable domain, remainder taken from reference TRBV19 and TRBJ1-1, is DGGITQSPKYLFRKEGQNVTLSCEQNLNHDAMYWYRQDPGQGLRLIYYSQIVNDFQKGDIAEGYSVSREKKESFPLTVTSAQKNPTAFYLCASSSYMNTEAFFGQGTRLTVV.

V is TRBV7-8 and J is TRBJ2-5; D call uncertain. This CDR3 is 12 amino acids long. Germline loops: CDR1 SGHVS, CDR2 FQNEAQ. V lost 4 bases to trimming and J lost 2 bases, with 5 bases between them. The CDR3 nucleotides are TGTGCCAGCAGCTCCTTACAAGAGACCCAGTACTTC. It codes for CASSSLQETQYF.

This chain connects TRBV19 to TRBJ1-2; D may be TRBD1 (5 bases). CDR3 length: 14 amino acids. V gave up 7 bases and J gave up 6 bases, with 18 bases separating them. The germline V gene encodes CDR1 LNHDA and CDR2 SQIVND (reference sequence). The CDR3 DNA reads TGTGCCAGTAATCCACAGGCCTCATATAATGGCTACACCTTC. This encodes CASNPQASYNGYTF.